A single sample is the source of the 26 T cell receptor beta chains below, sequenced in a study of beta chain features in type 1 diabetes (dated by TCRdb to the late 2010s). Their antigens are not known. The library was obtained by the immunoSEQ multiplex PCR assay. The entire isolated RNA was reverse transcribed using the High Capacity cDNA Reverse Transcription Kit, and thus expressed TCRB transcripts were sequenced. This immuneACCESS table, as held by TCRdb, lists in-frame sequences with V and J called but not all clones. Of the missing ones, under half trace to an unresolved V gene in checked studies; the others have no known cause. The sample table lists 150,000 to 200,000 clones, approximately 62% of them with a count of one. The ten biggest clones cover approximately 0.09% of the sample. Results and caveats for the whole study, not just this receptor: A moderate but significant shortening of TCRB CDR3 length was observed in type 1 diabetes patients in all four CD4+ subsets.

The source material was naive CD4+ T cells from blood. The cell subset or site label for this specimen denotes: true naive CD4+ T cells. All receptors derive from a man aged 25-45 years with type 1 diabetes.

This chain uses TRBV9 with TRBJ2-1; 11 bases fit TRBD2. The V gene's germline CDR1 is SGDLS and CDR2 YYNGEE. Trimming took 0 bases from V and 6 from J; bases not matched to a gene: 5. CDR3 length: 16 amino acids. In DNA form, the CDR3 reads TGTGCCAGCAGCGTAGCGGGGCTAGCGGGGGGCAATGAGCAGTTCTTC. It yields the protein CASSVAGLAGGNEQFF.

V usage is TRBV5-1 and J usage is TRBJ1-5; weak D call: TRBD1 (6 bases). CDR1 SGHRS and CDR2 YFSETQ come from the germline V gene. The CDR3 is 15 amino acids. Trimming took 0 bases from V and 7 from J, leaving 14 bases between them. As DNA, the CDR3 is TGCGCCAGCAGCTTGGACACAGGGACGGGACAGCCCCAGCATTTT. Translating it yields CASSLDTGTGQPQHF.

The chain recombines TRBV4-3 with TRBJ2-7; D may correspond to TRBD1 or TRBD2 (5 bases each). The CDR3 is made up of 14 amino acids. Per the germline V gene, CDR1 is LGHNA and CDR2 is YSLEER. Trimming left V 4 bases short and J 1 base short, with 11 bases between. CDR3: CASSPRGDSYEQYF. In nucleotides, the CDR3 is TGCGCCAGCAGCCCCAGAGGGGATTCCTACGAGCAGTACTTC.

This CDR3 reads CASSQEPPGTSGPTDTQYF. The CDR3 nucleotides read TGCGCCAGCAGCCAAGAACCACCCGGGACTAGCGGGCCCACAGATACGCAGTATTTT. V and J are TRBV4-3 and TRBJ2-3, with 12 bases fitting TRBD2. The V segment lost 0 bases and the J segment 2 bases; nucleotides outside the gene matches: 9. The CDR3 spans 19 residues. CDR1 and CDR2 from the germline V gene are LGHNA and YSLEER.

V usage is TRBV7-2 and J usage is TRBJ2-1, with 7 bases lining up with TRBD1. Germline CDR1 and CDR2: SGHTA and FQGNSA. V gave up 1 base and J gave up 8 bases; unmatched junction bases: 5. The CDR3 is 14 amino acids. CDR3 nucleotide sequence: TGTGCCAGCAGCTTAGACAGGGGTTATGATGAGCAGTTCTTC. Amino acid sequence: CASSLDRGYDEQFF.

The chain is built from TRBV27 and TRBJ2-5; TRBD2 matches 11 bases. The CDR3 is 16 residues long. The germline CDR1 and CDR2 sequences are MNHEY and SMNVEV (reference sequence). The trim removed 8 bases at V and 2 bases at J, leaving 10 bases unmatched. CDR3 protein: CASGAGLAEFQETQYF. The CDR3 bases are TGTGCCAGCGGTGCGGGACTAGCGGAGTTTCAAGAGACCCAGTACTTC.

About this clone: Different DNA sequences within this sample yield the same CDR3. V is TRBV7-2 and J is TRBJ2-3, with a tentative D call TRBD1 (5 bases). Germline CDR1 reads SGHTA; CDR2 reads FQGNSA. The length of the CDR3 is 13 residues. The V and J ends lost 0 bases and 4 bases respectively, with 5 bases between them. CDR3 protein: CASSLAGPDTQYF. CDR3 coding DNA: TGTGCCAGCAGCTTAGCGGGGCCAGATACGCAGTATTTT.

The chain is built from TRBV29-1 and TRBJ2-7, with D unclear. The CDR3 contains 12 residues. CDR1 SQVTM and CDR2 ANQGSEA come from the germline V gene. V was trimmed by 4 bases and J by 2 bases, leaving 9 bases between them. CDR3 nucleotides: TGCAGCGTTGCGGTCCAAACCTACGAGCAGTACTTC. The encoded protein is CSVAVQTYEQYF.

This clone was detected a few times. J is TRBJ2-1 and V is TRBV5-6; the match to TRBD2 covers 7 bases. J gave up 3 bases and V 2 bases, and 5 bases lay outside the gene matches. The CDR3 extends over 15 amino acids. Per germline, CDR1 SGHDT and CDR2 YYEEEE. The CDR3 reads CASSFGTIFYNEQFF. For the CDR3, the DNA is TGTGCCAGCAGCTTTGGGACTATCTTCTACAATGAGCAGTTCTTC.

V and J are TRBV6-9 and TRBJ2-1, with a weak D call TRBD2 (6 bases). The length of the CDR3 is 18 residues. With 1 base removed from V and 0 bases from J, the gap between germline ends came to 16 bases. Germline assignment: CDR1 MNHGY and CDR2 SVAAGI. The DNA for the CDR3 is TGTGCCAGCAGTTATTGGCCGATGGCGGGGAGCTCCTACAATGAGCAGTTCTTC. The encoded protein is CASSYWPMAGSSYNEQFF.

The chain links TRBV29-1 to TRBJ2-5; tentatively, D is TRBD1 (6 bases). CDR3 length: 13 amino acids. Germline assignment: CDR1 SQVTM and CDR2 ANQGSEA. Deletions cut 8 bases from V and 1 base from J, with 14 bases between. CDR3 sequence reads: CSCSWGPQETQYF. CDR3 sequence (DNA): TGCAGCTGTAGTTGGGGGCCCCAAGAGACCCAGTACTTC. The full variable domain, its missing parts supplied by reference TRBV29-1 and TRBJ2-5, is SAVISQKPSRDICQRGTSLTIQCQVDSQVTMMFWYRQQPGQSLTLIATANQGSEATYESGFVIDKFPISRPNLTFSTLTVSNMSPEDSSIYLCSCSWGPQETQYFGPGTRLLVL.

This chain joins TRBV9 and TRBJ2-7, with D possibly being TRBD2 (5 bases). The V and J ends lost 0 bases and 0 bases respectively, with 10 bases between them. The CDR3 length is 15 residues. The germline gives CDR1 SGDLS, CDR2 YYNGEE. The CDR3 protein is CASSVDGDFSYEQYF. The CDR3 DNA is TGTGCCAGCAGCGTAGACGGGGATTTCTCCTACGAGCAGTACTTC.

The V call is TRBV30, the J call TRBJ1-2; 8 bases agree with TRBD1. J gave up 6 bases and V 5 bases, and 14 bases lay outside the gene matches. The CDR3 is 15 residues long. Germline V gene sequence: CDR1 GTSNPN, CDR2 SVGIG (reference sequence). CDR3: CAWDPWQGARDGYTF. For the CDR3, the DNA is TGTGCCTGGGACCCATGGCAGGGGGCAAGGGATGGCTACACCTTC.

The J gene is TRBJ2-7, the V gene TRBV29-1; D remains unclear. Germline V gives CDR1 SQVTM, CDR2 ANQGSEA. Trimming took 4 bases from V and 5 from J, leaving 18 bases between them. This CDR3 is 14 amino acids long. The CDR3 DNA reads TGCAGCGTTGGGATCCAGCCTGGCTACCACGAGCAGTACTTC. Its protein product is CSVGIQPGYHEQYF.

Only a few counts were recorded for this clone. The V call is TRBV19, the J call TRBJ1-1; D ambiguous. This CDR3 has 12 amino acids. The V gene's germline CDR1 is LNHDA and CDR2 SQIVND (reference sequence). V dropped 4 bases and J dropped 1 base, with 4 bases sitting between them. The CDR3 loop is CASSTQNTEAFF. Here the CDR3 DNA reads TGTGCCAGTAGTACACAGAACACTGAAGCTTTCTTT.

For this clone: Other DNA sequences in the sample encode the same CDR3. V usage is TRBV7-2 and J usage is TRBJ2-7; D gene uncertain. Trimming cost V 4 bases and J 0 bases, with 4 bases left between them. The CDR3 has 12 amino acids. Germline V gene sequence: CDR1 SGHTA, CDR2 FQGNSA. The CDR3 protein is CASSSSSYEQYF. In DNA form, the CDR3 reads TGTGCCAGCAGCTCCAGCTCCTACGAGCAGTACTTC.

The chain employs TRBV9 and TRBJ2-1; tentative D call: TRBD2 (6 bases). The germline CDR1 and CDR2 sequences are SGDLS and YYNGEE. This CDR3 contains 13 residues. Trimming stripped 7 bases from V and 5 bases from J, with 13 bases between. The CDR3 DNA reads as TGTGCCAGCCCTCGGGACTGCGACAATGAGCAGTTCTTC. Translation gives CASPRDCDNEQFF. The full variable domain, completed using reference TRBV9 and TRBJ2-1, is DSGVTQTPKHLITATGQRVTLRCSPRSGDLSVYWYQQSLDQGLQFLIQYYNGEERAKGNILERFSAQQFPDLHSELNLSSLELGDSALYFCASPRDCDNEQFFGPGTRLTVL.

The rearrangement uses TRBV5-6 and TRBJ1-6, with no clear D. The germline V gene encodes CDR1 SGHDT and CDR2 YYEEEE. V was shortened by 0 bases and J by 7 bases, with 8 bases between the two germline ends. The CDR3 spans 14 residues. CDR3 in DNA: TGTGCCAGCAGCTTGGGGCAGCAGAATTCACCCCTCCACTTT. It specifies CASSLGQQNSPLHF.

This clone was observed a single time. The chain is built from TRBV7-9 and TRBJ1-2; D call uncertain. The V and J ends lost 3 bases and 4 bases respectively, with 15 bases between them. There are 15 residues in the CDR3. Looked up from germline, CDR1 is SEHNR and CDR2 is FQNEAQ (reference sequence). The CDR3 protein is CASSFPSLWGYGYTF. In nucleotides, the CDR3 is TGTGCCAGCAGCTTTCCGTCGCTCTGGGGCTATGGCTACACCTTC.

The chain employs TRBV2 and TRBJ2-5; D uncertain. The CDR3 runs 13 residues. The ends were cut back, 4 bases at V and 2 bases at J, with 8 bases in the middle. Germline-derived CDR1 and CDR2 are SNHLY and FYNNEI. The CDR3 coding sequence is TGTGCCAGCAGTGGCAACAATCAAGAGACCCAGTACTTC. Protein sequence: CASSGNNQETQYF.

This chain links TRBV4-3 with TRBJ2-4, with D unresolved. V dropped 0 bases and J dropped 0 bases, with 9 bases sitting between them. This CDR3 spans 16 amino acids. Germline CDR1 LGHNA, CDR2 YSLEER. The CDR3 DNA follows: TGCGCCAGCAGCCAAGAGCACAAGGTAGCCAAAAACATTCAGTACTTC. This codes for CASSQEHKVAKNIQYF.

The rearrangement links TRBV5-1 to TRBJ2-1, with D possibly called TRBD1 or TRBD2 (5 bases each). This CDR3 is built from 14 residues. Germline V gene lookup returns CDR1 SGHRS and CDR2 YFSETQ. V dropped 2 bases and J dropped 5 bases, with 11 bases sitting between them. The CDR3 is CASSFRDADNEQFF. The DNA for the CDR3 is TGCGCCAGCAGCTTCCGGGACGCAGACAATGAGCAGTTCTTC.

This chain uses TRBV30 with TRBJ1-2; tentatively, D is TRBD1 (5 bases). The CDR3 sequence is 12 residues long. Germline CDR1 is GTSNPN and CDR2 is SVGIG (reference sequence). The germline V and J ends were trimmed by 5 bases and 5 bases, with 12 bases remaining between them. The CDR3 nucleotides read TGTGCCTGGTTGAACTGGGGGTATGGCTACACCTTC. It encodes CAWLNWGYGYTF.

The sample holds one count of this clone. J is TRBJ2-7 and V is TRBV2; no reliable D call. CDR1 and CDR2 from the germline V gene are SNHLY and FYNNEI. CDR3 length: 15 residues. V was shortened by 0 bases and J by 3 bases, with 12 bases between the two germline ends. The CDR3 region is CASSEAPPRSYEQYF. The CDR3 bases are TGTGCCAGCAGTGAAGCCCCTCCTAGGAGCTACGAGCAGTACTTC.

The rearrangement joins TRBV30 to TRBJ2-7; 10 positions agree with TRBD1. The CDR3 extends over 14 amino acids. Germline CDR1 is GTSNPN and CDR2 is SVGIG (reference sequence). The J segment lost 4 bases and the V segment lost 2 bases, leaving 5 bases of the junction unmatched. For the CDR3, the DNA is TGTGCCTGGAGTAAGGGACAGGGGACGTACGAGCAGTACTTC. Residues: CAWSKGQGTYEQYF.

The table lists this clone with a few counts. The chain links TRBV1 to TRBJ2-4; the table's D call, TRBD2, was not checked against the DNA. TRBV1 is shown as a pseudogene. The CDR3 runs 16 residues. The CDR3 sequence: CTSSLESYEAKNIQYF. CDR3 nucleotides: TGCACCAGCAGCCTAGAGAGTTATGAGGCCAAAAACATTCAGTACTTC.